A single T cell receptor beta chain is shown here with its context. The sample is drawn from a study of blood T cell repertoires in COVID-19. Study information: The origin of the acute and convalescent COVID-19 samples was the United States, Italy and Spain. PBMCs, B-cell-depleted T cells, or T cells were the source of the cDNA or gDNA that made up the material.

Germline V gene data show CDR1 as ENHRY and CDR2 as SYGVKD. Germline trimming cut 2 bases from V and 0 bases from J; bases unmatched to any gene: 0. This CDR3 comprises 16 residues. Enrolment of Seattle patients took place during active infection, and they were followed longitudinally. Original methodology: From reference gene primer amplification, estimates of nucleated cell counts were derived. Method: immunoSEQ multiplex PCR; TCRdb's copy keeps in-frame clones and lacks some. V and J calls and clone size are as listed in that table; D and trimming were resolved from the DNA. The data show fewer than 90,000 clones, 76% seen once.

Sequencing was performed on peripheral blood. The TCR originated in a man in his sixties with COVID-19, enrolled during active disease. V usage is TRBV10-3 and J usage is TRBJ2-3; 12 bases fit TRBD2. CDR3 region: CAISEGLAGSTDTQYF. The CDR3 nucleotides are TGTGCCATCAGTGAGGGACTAGCGGGGAGCACAGATACGCAGTATTTT.